This T cell receptor beta chain was observed in a study of T cell responses to AZD1222 COVID-19 vaccine. About this clone itself: What it recognizes is unknown.

Findings and caveats of the study: Following two doses of AZD1222, Spike-specific TCR breadth and depth rose. Spike was spanned by vaccine-associated CD4 TCRs, which were dominant at 160-218 and 743-854.

This CDR3 comprises 16 residues. Germline V gives CDR1 SGDLS, CDR2 YYNGEE. The V segment lost 3 bases and the J segment 3 bases; nucleotides outside the gene matches: 10. Produced via immunoSEQ multiplex PCR; TCRdb's table is partial and in-frame only. The sample includes some 120,000 clones, around 90% of them seen just once. The rearrangement uses TRBV9 and TRBJ2-3, with 7 nucleotides matching TRBD1. The source was peripheral blood, collected 28 days after the second AZD1222 dose. This clonotype was obtained from an adult who received the AZD1222 COVID-19 vaccine. CDR3 DNA: TGTGCCAGCAGCGCACGACAGGGAGTGGATACAGATACGCAGTATTTT. Encoded protein: CASSARQGVDTDTQYF.